One and the same sample provided the 29 T cell receptor beta chains below, sequenced in a study of blood T cell repertoires in COVID-19. The data were produced by immunoSEQ multiplex PCR, yet TCRdb's version contains in-frame clones alone and is incomplete. The data show more than 200,000 clones, roughly 90% seen once. Source material: peripheral blood. The receptors shown here come from a man under 40 with active or convalescent COVID-19.

This chain links TRBV6-5 with TRBJ2-1, with 9 nucleotides matching TRBD1. The germline V gene has CDR1 MNHEY and CDR2 SVGAGI. V was pared by 8 bases and J by 7 bases, with 3 bases of the junction left unmatched. The CDR3 sequence is 12 residues long. In DNA, the CDR3 is TGTGCCAGCGGGACAGGGTATAATGAGCAGTTCTTC. It encodes CASGTGYNEQFF.

The V gene is TRBV7-6, the J gene TRBJ2-1; unclear D gene. Germline V gene sequence: CDR1 SGHVS, CDR2 FNYEAQ. The CDR3 runs to 12 residues. The V end was cut by 8 bases, the J end by 6 bases, with 11 bases between. This chain's CDR3 is CASSLPGNEQFF. In DNA form, the CDR3 reads TGTGCCAGCTCTCTCCCGGGCAATGAGCAGTTCTTC.

The chain links TRBV6-1 to TRBJ1-2, with TRBD1 identical over 8 bases. CDR3 length: 14 residues. Unmatched junction bases numbered 3, after V lost 2 bases and J lost 4 bases. CDR1 and CDR2 (germline): MNHNS, SASEGT. The CDR3 region is CASSEWTGPYGYTF. DNA for the CDR3: TGTGCCAGCAGTGAATGGACAGGGCCCTATGGCTACACCTTC.

The CDR3 nucleotides read TGTGCCAGCAGCCGTGGACTGGGGGAGCTGTTTTTT. It specifies CASSRGLGELFF. The J gene is TRBJ2-2, the V gene TRBV12-3 or TRBV12-4; D might be TRBD2 (5 bases). The CDR3 consists of 12 residues. The V gene lost 6 bases and the J gene lost 8 bases, with 10 bases spanning the gap.

The V gene is TRBV2, the J gene TRBJ1-2; TRBD1 aligns across 12 bases. CDR1 SNHLY and CDR2 FYNNEI come from the germline V gene. The CDR3 consists of 13 residues. With V trimmed by 6 bases and J by 6 bases, 2 bases remained unmatched. CDR3 coding DNA: TGTGCCAGCAGCGGGGACAGGGGGCATGGCTACACCTTC. Its protein is CASSGDRGHGYTF. Based on the CDR3 plus reference TRBV2 and TRBJ1-2, the full variable domain is EPEVTQTPSHQVTQMGQEVILRCVPISNHLYFYWYRQILGQKVEFLVSFYNNEISEKSEIFDDQFSVERPDGSNFTLKIRSTKLEDSAMYFCASSGDRGHGYTFGSGTRLTVV.

This clone was counted a single time. The chain employs TRBV7-9 and TRBJ2-7; 11 bases match TRBD1. CDR3 size: 15 residues. Germline V lookup: CDR1 SEHNR, CDR2 FQNEAQ (reference sequence). V was clipped by 5 bases and J by 7 bases; unmatched bases: 10. This chain's CDR3 is CASSPPGTGGHEQYF. CDR3 sequence (DNA): TGTGCCAGCAGCCCCCCCGGGACAGGGGGACATGAGCAGTACTTC.

The chain has TRBV30 and TRBJ2-3; TRBD1 might be the D (6 bases). Germline CDR1 and CDR2: GTSNPN and SVGIG (reference sequence). Trimming pared 5 bases from V and 5 bases from J, leaving 11 bases between. CDR3 length: 12 amino acids. CDR3 loop: CAWGGAGDTQYF. DNA for the CDR3: TGTGCCTGGGGGGGCGCGGGAGATACGCAGTATTTT.

The chain combines TRBV15 with TRBJ2-1, with D possibly matching TRBD2 (5 bases). V lost 1 base to trimming and J lost 10 bases, with 8 bases between them. The CDR3 is 12 amino acids. Germline V gene data show CDR1 as LNHNV and CDR2 as YYDKDF (reference sequence). The CDR3 region is CATSRAGEEQFF. The CDR3 DNA sequence: TGTGCCACCAGCAGAGCCGGGGAGGAGCAGTTCTTC.

The J gene is TRBJ2-7, the V gene TRBV20-1, with 7 nucleotides matching TRBD2. The germline CDR1 and CDR2 sequences are DFQATT and SNEGSKA (reference sequence). With 6 bases clipped from V and 4 bases from J, the junction kept 3 bases outside the gene matches. This CDR3 contains 11 residues. This chain's CDR3 is CSAGGGYEQYF. CDR3 bases: TGCAGTGCCGGGGGAGGGTACGAGCAGTACTTC.

This rearrangement joins TRBV5-1 to TRBJ2-5; 7 bases are a match to TRBD1. Trimming at V came to 4 bases and at J to 2 bases, leaving 2 bases not matched to a gene. This CDR3 has 13 amino acids. Germline V gives CDR1 SGHRS, CDR2 YFSETQ. The CDR3 sequence: CASSRDRQETQYF. CDR3 DNA: TGCGCCAGCAGCAGGGACAGACAAGAGACCCAGTACTTC.

The chain couples TRBV19 to TRBJ1-4; TRBD1 matches at 8 bases. V was clipped by 10 bases and J by 6 bases; unmatched bases: 7. CDR3 length: 13 residues. The germline CDR1 and CDR2 sequences are LNHDA and SQIVND (reference sequence). The CDR3 DNA reads TGTGCCACACAGGGGGAAGTGGATGAAAAACTGTTTTTT. This gives the protein CATQGEVDEKLFF.

The CDR3 DNA follows: TGCGCCAGCAGCTCGACCGGGACAGGGTCCTACGAGCAGTACTTC. Protein product: CASSSTGTGSYEQYF. The chain recombines TRBV5-1 with TRBJ2-7; the match to TRBD1 covers 9 bases. The CDR3 is made up of 15 amino acids. Trimming at V came to 3 bases and at J to 1 base, leaving 5 bases not matched to a gene. Per germline, CDR1 SGHRS and CDR2 YFSETQ.

The table lists this clone with a few counts. V gene TRBV4-3 combines with J gene TRBJ2-7; the D is unclear. The V gene's germline CDR1 is LGHNA and CDR2 YSLEER. Trimming removed 0 bases from V and 4 bases from J, with 10 bases in between. This CDR3 has 14 residues. The CDR3 loop reads CASSQDTIRYEQYF. CDR3 DNA sequence: TGCGCCAGCAGCCAAGATACAATCCGTTACGAGCAGTACTTC.

The chain joins TRBV27 to TRBJ2-7; 11 bases are a match to TRBD2. Germline V lookup: CDR1 MNHEY, CDR2 SMNVEV (reference sequence). The V and J ends lost 2 bases and 4 bases, in that order; junction bases with no gene match: 1. This CDR3 region has 14 residues. The CDR3 protein is CASSLIAGGYEQYF. DNA for the CDR3: TGTGCCAGCAGTTTAATAGCGGGGGGGTACGAGCAGTACTTC.

The rearrangement joins TRBV11-3 to TRBJ2-1; no firm D call. Trimming cost V 0 bases and J 0 bases, with 6 bases left between them. The germline V gene has CDR1 SGHNT and CDR2 YENEEA. The CDR3 extends over 15 amino acids. CDR3 residues: CASSLDGSSYNEQFF. Here the CDR3 DNA reads TGTGCCAGCAGCTTAGACGGTAGCTCCTACAATGAGCAGTTCTTC.

This clone has just a few counts. This CDR3 is also generated by other DNA sequences in the sample. V usage is TRBV19 and J usage is TRBJ2-2; D is uncertain. The CDR3 covers 14 residues. Germline V gives CDR1 LNHDA, CDR2 SQIVND (reference sequence). Trimming shortened V by 1 base and J by 1 base, and 4 bases separated the two germline ends. This CDR3 is CASSIGRNTGELFF. In DNA form, the CDR3 reads TGTGCCAGTAGTATAGGCAGGAACACCGGGGAGCTGTTTTTT.

The genes are TRBV2 and TRBJ2-3; TRBD2 aligns across 13 bases. The ends lost 8 bases at V and 2 bases at J; junction bases unmatched: 7. CDR1 and CDR2 (germline): SNHLY, FYNNEI. CDR3 length equals 16 residues. CDR3 DNA sequence: TGTGCCAGCGACCTGGGACTAGCGGGGATCACAGATACGCAGTATTTT. The encoded protein is CASDLGLAGITDTQYF.

The genes are TRBV7-9 and TRBJ2-7; D possibly corresponds to TRBD1 (7 bases). The germline V and J ends were trimmed by 2 bases and 3 bases, with 8 bases remaining between them. Germline assignment: CDR1 SEHNR and CDR2 FQNEAQ (reference sequence). This CDR3 has 13 residues. The CDR3 loop is CASSLQGGYEQYF. CDR3 bases: TGTGCCAGCAGCTTACAGGGGGGCTACGAGCAGTACTTC.

This chain links TRBV6-2 or TRBV6-3 with TRBJ1-1, with 8 bases identical to TRBD1. CDR3 length: 15 amino acids. The germline CDR1 and CDR2 sequences are MNHEY and SVGEGT. Trimming cost V 2 bases and J 8 bases; bases outside gene matches: 10. The CDR3 coding sequence is TGTGCCAGCAGTTACCCAGGGGGCTCATACCGGGAAGCTTTCTTT. Translated, it gives CASSYPGGSYREAFF.

The chain joins TRBV11-2 to TRBJ2-7; the D is unclear. The CDR3 spans 12 residues. V shed 2 bases and J shed 4 bases, with 6 bases lying between them. The germline gives CDR1 SGHAT, CDR2 FQNNGV. The CDR3 reads CASSLLMYEQYF. The CDR3 coding sequence is TGTGCCAGCAGCTTATTAATGTACGAGCAGTACTTC.

This clone has more than one count but fewer than ten. The chain has TRBV12-1 and TRBJ2-4; TRBD2, the table's D call, was not compared with the DNA. TRBV12-1 is labeled a pseudogene. The CDR3 loop spans 15 amino acids. DNA of the CDR3: TGTGCCAGCAGCTTTGCGGCTAGCGGGGTCAAGGTTCAGTACTTC. Translation gives CASSFAASGVKVQYF.

V and J are TRBV6-5 and TRBJ2-7; TRBD1 matches at 8 bases. This CDR3 spans 13 amino acids. Germline-derived CDR1 and CDR2 are MNHEY and SVGAGI. The V and J ends lost 5 bases and 2 bases, in that order; junction bases with no gene match: 2. This CDR3 reads CASSRQGTYEQYF. CDR3 DNA sequence: TGTGCCAGCAGTAGACAGGGGACCTACGAGCAGTACTTC.

The genes are TRBV4-1 and TRBJ2-1; the D gene is possibly TRBD1 (6 bases). This CDR3 is built from 14 residues. Germline V CDR1 and CDR2: MGHRA, YSYEKL. V lost 3 bases, J lost 8 bases, and 14 bases lay in between. Here the CDR3 reads CASSQPIGTHEQFF. Here the CDR3 DNA reads TGCGCCAGCAGCCAGCCCATCGGGACACATGAGCAGTTCTTC.

The rearrangement joins TRBV5-4 to TRBJ2-1; possibly TRBD1 for D (5 bases). V was clipped by 2 bases and J by 5 bases, with 8 bases between them. This CDR3 has 13 amino acids. CDR1 is SGHNT and CDR2 is YYREEE in the germline V gene (reference sequence). CDR3: CASSLGVDNEQFF. The CDR3 DNA reads as TGTGCCAGCAGCTTAGGGGTTGACAATGAGCAGTTCTTC.

The chain employs TRBV2 and TRBJ1-1, with D perhaps matching TRBD1 (6 bases). CDR1 and CDR2 from the germline V gene are SNHLY and FYNNEI. V was trimmed by 6 bases and J by 8 bases, leaving 19 bases between them. The CDR3 is made up of 14 amino acids. The CDR3 coding sequence is TGTGCCAGCAGACAGGACAGTAACGGTGCCGAAGCTTTCTTT. Protein product: CASRQDSNGAEAFF.

This clone was seen a single time. The chain recombines TRBV9 with TRBJ2-7; 7 bases align to TRBD1. The trim removed 3 bases at V and 0 bases at J, leaving 9 bases unmatched. The CDR3 has 16 residues. Germline assignment: CDR1 SGDLS and CDR2 YYNGEE. CDR3 bases: TGTGCCAGCAGCGCCCATACAGGGGAGAGCTCCTACGAGCAGTACTTC. The encoded protein is CASSAHTGESSYEQYF.

The rearrangement joins TRBV5-5 to TRBJ1-2; TRBD1 matches at 7 bases. Germline assignment: CDR1 SGHKS and CDR2 YYEKEE (reference sequence). V gave up 5 bases and J gave up 0 bases; unmatched junction bases: 4. This CDR3 has 14 residues. CDR3: CASSMTGTNYGYTF. CDR3 nucleotide sequence: TGTGCCAGCAGTATGACAGGGACTAACTATGGCTACACCTTC.

The chain joins TRBV5-6 to TRBJ1-2, with D hard to call. Trimming left V 0 bases short and J 3 bases short, with 15 bases between. CDR3 length: 16 amino acids. In germline, CDR1 is SGHDT, CDR2 YYEEEE. The CDR3 region has the DNA TGTGCCAGCAGCTTGGTTGGGCACGCCCTCGACTATGGCTACACCTTC. Amino acid sequence: CASSLVGHALDYGYTF.

This sequence joins TRBV7-2 and TRBJ1-5, with TRBD1 as a possible D gene (6 bases). Germline CDR1 reads SGHTA; CDR2 reads FQGNSA. The CDR3 is 15 residues long. V shed 5 bases and J shed 6 bases, with 17 bases lying between them. CDR3 DNA sequence: TGTGCCAGCAGCCCTGGGCTCAGGGGTACTCAGCCCCAGCATTTT. The encoded protein is CASSPGLRGTQPQHF.